This T cell receptor (beta chain) was documented in a study of blood T cells in healthy people across ages. Study-wide context: About one barcoded TCR beta cDNA was captured per two T cells. Study-wide results and caveats: Both higher diversity and more naive CD4+ cells marked long-lived donors when set against aged donors.

The germline V and J ends were trimmed by 5 bases and 6 bases, with 13 bases remaining between them. The germline CDR1 and CDR2 sequences are SGHTA and FQGNSA. The CDR3 totals 14 residues. Remarks on this clonotype: Its antigen is currently unknown.

Then a second PCR, running about 6 to 12 cycles, was carried out with a sample-barcoded 5' primer and a J-beta primer mix. One entry per CDR3 protein results from TCRdb running MiXCR on the 5' RACE reads. The sample holds about 510,000 distinct CDR3 sequences, about a quarter seen once. This same sample was also part of a study on T cells of mothers and their children.

The material sequenced was blood. The chain links TRBV7-2 to TRBJ2-2; TRBD1 is a possible D gene (5 bases). The receptor comes from a boy aged 2 to 9 in good health. CDR3 coding DNA: TGTGCCAGCAGCGGCGTCCAGGGCGCCGGGGAGCTGTTTTTT. It yields the protein CASSGVQGAGELFF.